Listed below are T cell receptor beta chains from one sample, sequenced in a study of vaccination effects on CD4 cells after COVID-19. Assay used: immunoSEQ multiplex PCR; TCRdb lists only in-frame clones, some missing. The top ten clones hold roughly 2.3% of a sample with tens of thousands of clones, around 69% of them seen once. Their antigens remain unidentified. Sequencing was performed on CD4+ T cells from PBMCs cultured without peptide, taken after COVID-19 vaccination. The source of these receptors is a human donor who received a COVID-19 vaccine. CDR3s include the opening cysteine and the closing phenylalanine or tryptophan. Each record gives: V gene, J gene, clone size, D gene, CDR3 protein, CDR3 DNA. The D gene is left open where the match is weak. Clone size, where shown, is once, few, many, or a class for clones that have expanded.

v_gene: TRBV5-1
j_gene: TRBJ1-1
abundance: NA
d_gene: NA
CDR3aa: CASSLEQGPNTEAFF
CDR3nt: TGCGCCAGCAGCCTCGAACAGGGCCCCAACACTGAAGCTTTCTTT

v_gene: TRBV19
j_gene: TRBJ2-5
abundance: NA
d_gene: TRBD1
CDR3aa: CASSQWGQGSGETQYF
CDR3nt: TGTGCCAGTAGTCAATGGGGACAGGGGTCAGGGGAGACCCAGTACTTC

v_gene: TRBV10-3
j_gene: TRBJ1-5
abundance: NA
d_gene: NA
CDR3aa: CATSASNQPQHF
CDR3nt: TGTGCCACCTCAGCTAGCAATCAGCCCCAGCATTTT

v_gene: TRBV18
j_gene: TRBJ1-2
abundance: NA
d_gene: NA
CDR3aa: CASSPDFGLRGYTF
CDR3nt: TGTGCCAGCTCACCCGACTTTGGATTGAGGGGCTACACCTTC

v_gene: TRBV18
j_gene: TRBJ1-5
abundance: few
d_gene: NA
CDR3aa: CASSPEMGQPQHF
CDR3nt: TGTGCCAGCTCACCGGAGATGGGTCAGCCCCAGCATTTT

v_gene: TRBV7-2
j_gene: TRBJ2-5
abundance: NA
d_gene: TRBD1
CDR3aa: CASSPDRAEETQYF
CDR3nt: TGTGCCAGCAGCCCCGACAGGGCCGAGGAGACCCAGTACTTC

v_gene: TRBV19
j_gene: TRBJ1-3
abundance: NA
d_gene: NA
CDR3aa: CASSSRDSGNTIYF
CDR3nt: TGTGCCAGTAGTTCCAGAGACTCTGGAAACACCATATATTTT

v_gene: TRBV6-2/TRBV6-3
j_gene: TRBJ2-1
abundance: NA
d_gene: TRBD2
CDR3aa: CASSSYLSGGAHEQFF
CDR3nt: TGTGCCAGCAGTTCCTACTTAAGCGGGGGGGCCCATGAGCAGTTCTTC

v_gene: TRBV24-1
j_gene: TRBJ2-2
abundance: NA
d_gene: NA
CDR3aa: CATSDPYDRAPGGGGELFF
CDR3nt: TGTGCCACCAGTGACCCGTACGACAGGGCCCCGGGAGGAGGCGGGGAGCTGTTTTTT

v_gene: TRBV2
j_gene: TRBJ1-6
abundance: NA
d_gene: TRBD1
CDR3aa: CASKDRGNSPLHF
CDR3nt: TGTGCCAGCAAGGACAGGGGTAATTCACCCCTCCACTTT

v_gene: TRBV6-1
j_gene: TRBJ1-2
abundance: few
d_gene: NA
CDR3aa: CASSEARRGYGYTF
CDR3nt: TGTGCCAGCAGTGAAGCGAGAAGGGGCTATGGCTACACCTTC

v_gene: TRBV3-1/TRBV3-2
j_gene: TRBJ1-5
abundance: NA
d_gene: NA
CDR3aa: CASTNLFRNQPQHF
CDR3nt: TGTGCCAGCACCAACCTGTTCAGAAATCAGCCCCAGCATTTT

v_gene: TRBV18
j_gene: TRBJ1-4
abundance: NA
d_gene: NA
CDR3aa: CASSPSGNEKLFF
CDR3nt: TGTGCCAGCTCACCTTCGGGGAATGAAAAACTGTTTTTT

v_gene: TRBV25-1
j_gene: TRBJ1-4
abundance: NA
d_gene: NA
CDR3aa: CASSEFRVGNEKLFF
CDR3nt: TGTGCCAGCAGTGAATTTCGGGTTGGGAATGAAAAACTGTTTTTT

v_gene: TRBV9
j_gene: TRBJ1-2
abundance: NA
d_gene: TRBD1
CDR3aa: CASSVAQGARGYTF
CDR3nt: TGTGCCAGCAGCGTAGCGCAGGGGGCACGAGGCTACACCTTC

v_gene: TRBV6-5
j_gene: TRBJ2-4
abundance: few
d_gene: TRBD1
CDR3aa: CASSNGQGADIQYF
CDR3nt: TGTGCCAGCAGTAACGGCCAGGGGGCTGACATTCAGTACTTC

v_gene: TRBV2
j_gene: TRBJ2-1
abundance: NA
d_gene: TRBD2
CDR3aa: CASSEKRGSYNEQFF
CDR3nt: TGTGCCAGCAGTGAAAAGCGGGGATCCTACAATGAGCAGTTCTTC

v_gene: TRBV2
j_gene: TRBJ1-2
abundance: NA
d_gene: NA
CDR3aa: CASTRTDNNYGYTF
CDR3nt: TGTGCCAGCACCAGGACAGACAATAACTATGGCTACACCTTC

v_gene: TRBV27
j_gene: TRBJ2-5
abundance: NA
d_gene: NA
CDR3aa: CASSFRQDGETQYF
CDR3nt: TGTGCCAGCAGTTTCAGACAGGACGGGGAGACCCAGTACTTC

v_gene: TRBV6-5
j_gene: TRBJ2-6
abundance: NA
d_gene: NA
CDR3aa: CASSYTTGSGANVLTF
CDR3nt: TGTGCCAGCAGTTACACAACAGGGTCTGGGGCCAACGTCCTGACTTTC

v_gene: TRBV6-5
j_gene: TRBJ2-2
abundance: NA
d_gene: NA
CDR3aa: CASTLYPGAAGELFF
CDR3nt: TGTGCCAGCACCCTTTACCCGGGGGCCGCCGGGGAGCTGTTTTTT

v_gene: TRBV6-4
j_gene: TRBJ1-2
abundance: NA
d_gene: NA
CDR3aa: CASTDNYGYTF
CDR3nt: TGTGCCAGCACTGATAACTATGGCTACACCTTC

v_gene: TRBV2
j_gene: TRBJ1-5
abundance: NA
d_gene: NA
CDR3aa: CASSVLGDNQPQHF
CDR3nt: TGTGCCAGCAGTGTATTAGGGGACAATCAGCCCCAGCATTTT

v_gene: TRBV6-5
j_gene: TRBJ2-3
abundance: NA
d_gene: NA
CDR3aa: CASRTGTTGADTQYF
CDR3nt: TGTGCCAGCAGAACCGGGACTACAGGGGCAGATACGCAGTATTTT

v_gene: TRBV7-9
j_gene: TRBJ1-2
abundance: NA
d_gene: TRBD1
CDR3aa: CASRTQYRGGGYTF
CDR3nt: TGTGCCAGCAGGACCCAATACAGGGGAGGCGGCTACACCTTC

v_gene: TRBV4-3
j_gene: TRBJ2-1
abundance: NA
d_gene: NA
CDR3aa: CASSPSGAGESHEQFF
CDR3nt: TGCGCCAGCAGCCCCTCCGGGGCCGGGGAGTCCCATGAGCAGTTCTTC

v_gene: TRBV28
j_gene: TRBJ2-1
abundance: NA
d_gene: NA
CDR3aa: CASGGTVNNEQFF
CDR3nt: TGTGCCAGCGGCGGGACAGTCAACAATGAGCAGTTCTTC

v_gene: TRBV7-9
j_gene: TRBJ2-1
abundance: few
d_gene: NA
CDR3aa: CASSLGTHSGNEQFF
CDR3nt: TGTGCCAGCAGCTTAGGGACCCATTCGGGTAATGAGCAGTTCTTC

v_gene: TRBV5-1
j_gene: TRBJ1-4
abundance: few
d_gene: NA
CDR3aa: CASSLEGNEKLFF
CDR3nt: TGCGCCAGCAGCTTGGAGGGGAATGAAAAACTGTTTTTT

v_gene: TRBV4-3
j_gene: TRBJ2-2
abundance: NA
d_gene: NA
CDR3aa: CASSQDAFRELFF
CDR3nt: TGCGCCAGCAGCCAAGATGCGTTCCGGGAGCTGTTTTTT

v_gene: TRBV19
j_gene: TRBJ2-5
abundance: NA
d_gene: NA
CDR3aa: CASNFKGEETQYF
CDR3nt: TGTGCCAGTAATTTTAAGGGCGAGGAGACCCAGTACTTC

v_gene: TRBV25-1
j_gene: TRBJ2-3
abundance: NA
d_gene: TRBD1
CDR3aa: CATEDRGAGRDTQYF
CDR3nt: TGTGCCACCGAGGACAGGGGGGCTGGTAGAGATACGCAGTATTTT

v_gene: TRBV29-1
j_gene: TRBJ1-1
abundance: NA
d_gene: NA
CDR3aa: CSTRSEAEAFF
CDR3nt: TGCAGCACTCGGTCTGAGGCTGAAGCTTTCTTT

v_gene: TRBV24-1
j_gene: TRBJ2-4
abundance: NA
d_gene: NA
CDR3aa: CATSDPGTAKNIQYF
CDR3nt: TGTGCCACCAGTGATCCAGGGACAGCCAAAAACATTCAGTACTTC

v_gene: TRBV30
j_gene: TRBJ1-6
abundance: NA
d_gene: NA
CDR3aa: CAWKLGWQTPPISPLHF
CDR3nt: TGTGCCTGGAAACTAGGTTGGCAGACCCCGCCGATTTCACCCCTCCACTTT

v_gene: TRBV5-6
j_gene: TRBJ1-2
abundance: few
d_gene: TRBD1
CDR3aa: CASSGRRQGPNYGYTF
CDR3nt: TGTGCCAGCAGCGGACGGAGACAGGGACCTAACTATGGCTACACCTTC

v_gene: TRBV6-5
j_gene: TRBJ1-3
abundance: NA
d_gene: TRBD1
CDR3aa: CASSRDRGPGNTIYF
CDR3nt: TGTGCCAGCAGCCGAGACAGGGGGCCTGGAAACACCATATATTTT

v_gene: TRBV7-3
j_gene: TRBJ1-1
abundance: NA
d_gene: NA
CDR3aa: CASSLRLNTEAFF
CDR3nt: TGTGCCAGCAGCTTAAGACTGAACACTGAAGCTTTCTTT

v_gene: TRBV19
j_gene: TRBJ2-1
abundance: once
d_gene: NA
CDR3aa: CASRSRDKQFF
CDR3nt: TGTGCCAGTAGAAGCCGGGACAAGCAGTTCTTC

v_gene: TRBV14
j_gene: TRBJ1-4
abundance: NA
d_gene: TRBD1
CDR3aa: CASSRDRNEKLFF
CDR3nt: TGTGCCAGCAGCCGGGACAGAAATGAAAAACTGTTTTTT

v_gene: TRBV5-1
j_gene: TRBJ2-5
abundance: few
d_gene: NA
CDR3aa: CASSLGSQETQYF
CDR3nt: TGCGCCAGCAGCTTGGGCAGCCAAGAGACCCAGTACTTC

v_gene: TRBV27
j_gene: TRBJ2-2
abundance: NA
d_gene: NA
CDR3aa: CASRPQQTGELFF
CDR3nt: TGTGCCAGCAGGCCGCAGCAGACCGGGGAGCTGTTTTTT

v_gene: TRBV5-4
j_gene: TRBJ1-2
abundance: NA
d_gene: NA
CDR3aa: CASSLTGKTNYGYTF
CDR3nt: TGTGCCAGCAGCTTGACAGGCAAAACTAACTATGGCTACACCTTC

v_gene: TRBV11-1
j_gene: TRBJ1-1
abundance: once
d_gene: TRBD1
CDR3aa: CASSTTTGTEAFF
CDR3nt: TGTGCCAGCAGCACCACGACAGGGACTGAAGCTTTCTTT

v_gene: TRBV6-5
j_gene: TRBJ1-1
abundance: few
d_gene: NA
CDR3aa: CASSNQGDTEAFF
CDR3nt: TGTGCCAGCAGCAATCAGGGTGACACTGAAGCTTTCTTT

v_gene: TRBV7-2
j_gene: TRBJ2-1
abundance: NA
d_gene: TRBD2
CDR3aa: CASSSGGAYNEQFF
CDR3nt: TGTGCCAGCAGTAGCGGGGGGGCTTACAATGAGCAGTTCTTC

v_gene: TRBV18
j_gene: TRBJ1-5
abundance: NA
d_gene: TRBD1
CDR3aa: CASSPGQANQPQHF
CDR3nt: TGTGCCAGCTCACCCGGACAGGCCAATCAGCCCCAGCATTTT

v_gene: TRBV5-1
j_gene: TRBJ2-3
abundance: NA
d_gene: NA
CDR3aa: CASSVNRGGDTQYF
CDR3nt: TGCGCCAGCAGCGTTAACAGGGGAGGAGATACGCAGTATTTT

v_gene: TRBV9
j_gene: TRBJ2-5
abundance: NA
d_gene: TRBD2
CDR3aa: CASSVTAAGVETQYF
CDR3nt: TGTGCCAGCAGCGTAACCGCAGCGGGGGTAGAGACCCAGTACTTC

v_gene: TRBV5-1
j_gene: TRBJ1-5
abundance: few
d_gene: TRBD1
CDR3aa: CASSWTGGKDQPQHF
CDR3nt: TGCGCCAGCAGCTGGACAGGGGGCAAGGATCAGCCCCAGCATTTT

v_gene: TRBV6-1
j_gene: TRBJ1-2
abundance: NA
d_gene: NA
CDR3aa: CASSESGQGRGNYGYTF
CDR3nt: TGTGCCAGCAGTGAATCGGGGCAGGGGAGAGGAAACTATGGCTACACCTTC

v_gene: TRBV27
j_gene: TRBJ1-1
abundance: NA
d_gene: NA
CDR3aa: CASSLLPGYPNTEAFF
CDR3nt: TGTGCCAGCAGTTTGTTACCGGGGTACCCAAACACTGAAGCTTTCTTT

v_gene: TRBV27
j_gene: TRBJ2-3
abundance: NA
d_gene: NA
CDR3aa: CASSFTQGADTQYF
CDR3nt: TGTGCCAGCAGTTTTACACAGGGTGCCGATACGCAGTATTTT

v_gene: TRBV9
j_gene: TRBJ1-4
abundance: few
d_gene: TRBD1
CDR3aa: CASSQQGATNEKLFF
CDR3nt: TGTGCCAGCAGCCAACAGGGGGCAACTAATGAAAAACTGTTTTTT

v_gene: TRBV19
j_gene: TRBJ2-2
abundance: NA
d_gene: NA
CDR3aa: CASSDSRGGTGELFF
CDR3nt: TGTGCCAGTAGTGACTCCAGGGGGGGCACCGGGGAGCTGTTTTTT

v_gene: TRBV30
j_gene: TRBJ1-5
abundance: NA
d_gene: NA
CDR3aa: CAWSDKGGQPQHF
CDR3nt: TGTGCCTGGAGTGATAAGGGAGGTCAGCCCCAGCATTTT

v_gene: TRBV5-1
j_gene: TRBJ2-6
abundance: NA
d_gene: TRBD1
CDR3aa: CASSPGQGTSGANVLTF
CDR3nt: TGCGCCAGCAGCCCGGGACAGGGAACCTCTGGGGCCAACGTCCTGACTTTC

v_gene: TRBV6-6
j_gene: TRBJ1-3
abundance: NA
d_gene: NA
CDR3aa: CASNRQLSGNTIYF
CDR3nt: TGTGCCAGCAATCGACAGCTCTCTGGAAACACCATATATTTT

v_gene: TRBV7-9
j_gene: TRBJ2-3
abundance: NA
d_gene: NA
CDR3aa: CASSPSGASTDTQYF
CDR3nt: TGTGCCAGCAGCCCCTCCGGGGCTAGCACAGATACGCAGTATTTT

v_gene: TRBV6-4
j_gene: TRBJ2-1
abundance: NA
d_gene: TRBD2
CDR3aa: CASSDSHAGGHNEQFF
CDR3nt: TGTGCCAGCAGTGACTCCCATGCGGGGGGCCACAATGAGCAGTTCTTC